This T cell receptor beta chain was documented in a study of T cells in Graves' hyperthyroidism and ophthalmopathy. The wider study: Before any treatment, at initial diagnosis, peripheral blood was collected.

V lost 0 bases and J lost 6, with 11 bases in between. Germline V gene sequence: CDR1 MGHRA, CDR2 YSYEKL. The CDR3 has 14 residues. Of note for this clonotype: As yet, its antigen is unknown.

Regarding the study as a whole: Researchers found most expanded thyroid clonotypes above 0.001 in blood as well.

RNA transcripts yielded amplified TCR beta CDR3 regions. When the TCR CDR3 underwent first-round RT-PCR, the HTBI primer set was used. TCRdb reprocessed the multiplex PCR reads with MiXCR, giving one entry per CDR3 protein. Here the sample spans 490,000 or so distinct CDR3 sequences, about 20% being singletons. Sequencing input: blood. This chain links TRBV4-1 with TRBJ1-1; possible D gene TRBD1, 5 bases. The clonotype was recovered from a man aged 35 to 55 with Graves' ophthalmopathy. This CDR3 reads CASSQDLDNPEAFF. For the CDR3, the DNA is TGCGCCAGCAGCCAAGATCTGGACAACCCTGAAGCTTTCTTT.